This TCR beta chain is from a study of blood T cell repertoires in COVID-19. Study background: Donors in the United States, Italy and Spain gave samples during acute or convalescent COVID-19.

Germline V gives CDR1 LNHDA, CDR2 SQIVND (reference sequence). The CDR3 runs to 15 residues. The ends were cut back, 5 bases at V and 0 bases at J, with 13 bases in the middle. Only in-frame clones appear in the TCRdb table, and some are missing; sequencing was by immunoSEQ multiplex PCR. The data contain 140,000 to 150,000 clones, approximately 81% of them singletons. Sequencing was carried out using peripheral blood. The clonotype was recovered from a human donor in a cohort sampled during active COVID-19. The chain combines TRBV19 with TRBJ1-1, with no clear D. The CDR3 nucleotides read TGTGCCAGTAGTCCTCAACAGCTGCTGAACACTGAAGCTTTCTTT. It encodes CASSPQQLLNTEAFF.